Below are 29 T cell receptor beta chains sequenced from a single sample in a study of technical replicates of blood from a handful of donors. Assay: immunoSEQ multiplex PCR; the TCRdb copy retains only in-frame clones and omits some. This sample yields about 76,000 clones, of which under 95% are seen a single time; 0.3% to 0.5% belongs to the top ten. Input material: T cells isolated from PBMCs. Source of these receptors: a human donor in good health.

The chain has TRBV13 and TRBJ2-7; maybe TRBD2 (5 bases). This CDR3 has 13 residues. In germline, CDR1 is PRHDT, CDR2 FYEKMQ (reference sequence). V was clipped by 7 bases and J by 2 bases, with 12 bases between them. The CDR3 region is CASTEAGTYEQYF. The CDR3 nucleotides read TGTGCCAGCACCGAGGCGGGCACCTACGAGCAGTACTTC.

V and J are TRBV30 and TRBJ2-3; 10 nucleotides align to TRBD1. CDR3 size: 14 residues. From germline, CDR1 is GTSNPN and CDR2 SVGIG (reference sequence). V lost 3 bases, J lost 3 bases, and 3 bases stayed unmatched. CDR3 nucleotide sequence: TGTGCCTGGAGGGGACAGGGGAAGACAGATACGCAGTATTTT. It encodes CAWRGQGKTDTQYF. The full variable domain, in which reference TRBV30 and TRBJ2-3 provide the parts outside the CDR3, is SQTIHQWPATLVQPVGSPLSLECTVEGTSNPNLYWYRQAAGRGLQLLFYSVGIGQISSEVPQNLSASRPQDRQFILSSKKLLLSDSGFYLCAWRGQGKTDTQYFGPGTRLTVL.

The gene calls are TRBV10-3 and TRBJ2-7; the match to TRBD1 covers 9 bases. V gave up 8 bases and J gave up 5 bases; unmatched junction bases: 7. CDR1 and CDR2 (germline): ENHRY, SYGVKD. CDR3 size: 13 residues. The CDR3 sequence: CAIAGTGTHEQYF. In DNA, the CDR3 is TGTGCCATCGCCGGGACAGGGACCCACGAGCAGTACTTC.

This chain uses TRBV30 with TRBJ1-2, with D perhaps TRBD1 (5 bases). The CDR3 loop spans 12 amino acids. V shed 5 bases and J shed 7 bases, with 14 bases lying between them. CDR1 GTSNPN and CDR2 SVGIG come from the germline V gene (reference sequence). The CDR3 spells CAWSQGTFGYTF. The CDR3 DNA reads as TGTGCCTGGTCCCAGGGTACCTTTGGCTACACCTTC.

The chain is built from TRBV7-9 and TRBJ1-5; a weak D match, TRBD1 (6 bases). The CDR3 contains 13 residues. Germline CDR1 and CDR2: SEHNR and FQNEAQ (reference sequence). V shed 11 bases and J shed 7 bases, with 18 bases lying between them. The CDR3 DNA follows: TGTGCCCCCTGCGATCACAGGGACCAGCCCCAGCATTTT. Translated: CAPCDHRDQPQHF.

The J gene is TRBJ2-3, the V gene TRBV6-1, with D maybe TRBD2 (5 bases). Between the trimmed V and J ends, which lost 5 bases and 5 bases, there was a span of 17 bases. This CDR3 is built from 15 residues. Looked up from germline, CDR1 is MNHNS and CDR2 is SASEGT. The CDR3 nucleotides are TGTGCCAGCAGTCCGAAGGCGGGTGGAGGAGATACGCAGTATTTT. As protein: CASSPKAGGGDTQYF.

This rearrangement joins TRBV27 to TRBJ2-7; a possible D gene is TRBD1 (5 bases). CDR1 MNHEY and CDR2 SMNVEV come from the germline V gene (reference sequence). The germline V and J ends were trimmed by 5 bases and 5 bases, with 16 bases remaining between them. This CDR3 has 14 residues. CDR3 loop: CASSIGWGPDEQYF. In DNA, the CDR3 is TGTGCCAGCAGTATCGGTTGGGGCCCTGACGAGCAGTACTTC.

Here the CDR3 DNA reads TGTGCCAGCGGACCTACAGGGCTGGGGGAAAAACTGTTTTTT. Translation gives CASGPTGLGEKLFF. The V gene is TRBV28, the J gene TRBJ1-4; D possibly corresponds to TRBD1 (6 bases). Looked up from germline, CDR1 is MDHEN and CDR2 is SYDVKM. Between the trimmed V and J ends, which lost 8 bases and 8 bases, there was a span of 18 bases. This CDR3 has 14 residues. The full variable domain, rest sourced from reference TRBV28 and TRBJ1-4, is DVKVTQSSRYLVKRTGEKVFLECVQDMDHENMFWYRQDPGLGLRLIYFSYDVKMKEKGDIPEGYSVSREKKERFSLILESASTNQTSMYLCASGPTGLGEKLFFGSGTQLSVL.

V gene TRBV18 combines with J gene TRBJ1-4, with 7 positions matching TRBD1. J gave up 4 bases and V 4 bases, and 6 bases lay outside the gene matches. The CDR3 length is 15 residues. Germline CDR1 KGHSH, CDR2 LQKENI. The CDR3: CASSRTGVVNEKLFF. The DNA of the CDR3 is TGTGCCAGCTCACGTACAGGGGTCGTTAATGAAAAACTGTTTTTT.

This CDR3 is CASSELPSGQGVEQYF. In DNA, the CDR3 is TGCGCCAGCAGTGAGTTACCCTCGGGGCAGGGGGTCGAGCAGTACTTC. J is TRBJ2-7 and V is TRBV10-1, with 7 bases that match TRBD1. Germline loops: CDR1 WNHNN, CDR2 SYGVQD (reference sequence). The junction had 12 bases not matched to a gene; V was cut back by 1 base and J by 6 bases. CDR3 length equals 16 residues.

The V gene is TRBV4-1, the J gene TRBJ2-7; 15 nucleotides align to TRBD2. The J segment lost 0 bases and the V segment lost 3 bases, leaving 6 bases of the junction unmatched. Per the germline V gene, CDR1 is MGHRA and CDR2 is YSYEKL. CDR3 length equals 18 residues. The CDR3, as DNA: TGCGCCAGCAGCCATGGACTAGCGGGAGGGGCCTCCTCCTACGAGCAGTACTTC. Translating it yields CASSHGLAGGASSYEQYF.

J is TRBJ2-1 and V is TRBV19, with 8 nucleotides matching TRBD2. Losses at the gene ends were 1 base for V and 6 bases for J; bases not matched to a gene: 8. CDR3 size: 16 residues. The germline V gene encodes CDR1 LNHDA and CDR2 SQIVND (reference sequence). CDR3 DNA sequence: TGTGCCAGTAGTATAGGCACGGGAGGGCCGACCAATGAGCAGTTCTTC. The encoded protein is CASSIGTGGPTNEQFF.

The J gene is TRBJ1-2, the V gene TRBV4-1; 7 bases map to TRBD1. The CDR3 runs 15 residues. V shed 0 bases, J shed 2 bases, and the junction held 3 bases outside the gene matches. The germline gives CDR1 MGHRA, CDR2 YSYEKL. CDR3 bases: TGCGCCAGCAGCCAAGAATGGGGACAGAACTATGGCTACACCTTC. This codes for CASSQEWGQNYGYTF.

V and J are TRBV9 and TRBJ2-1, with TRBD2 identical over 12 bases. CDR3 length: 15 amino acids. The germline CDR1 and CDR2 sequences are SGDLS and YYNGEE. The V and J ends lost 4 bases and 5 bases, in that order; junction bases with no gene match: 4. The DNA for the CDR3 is TGTGCCAGCAGCCCTAGCGGGAGGGCCCACAATGAGCAGTTCTTC. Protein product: CASSPSGRAHNEQFF. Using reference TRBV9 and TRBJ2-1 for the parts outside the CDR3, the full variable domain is DSGVTQTPKHLITATGQRVTLRCSPRSGDLSVYWYQQSLDQGLQFLIQYYNGEERAKGNILERFSAQQFPDLHSELNLSSLELGDSALYFCASSPSGRAHNEQFFGPGTRLTVL.

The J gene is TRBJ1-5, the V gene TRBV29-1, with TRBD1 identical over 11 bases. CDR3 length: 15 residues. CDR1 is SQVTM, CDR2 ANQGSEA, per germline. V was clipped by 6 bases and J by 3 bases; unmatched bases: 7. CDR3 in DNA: TGCAGCGTGAGGACAGGGGGCGACTACAATCAGCCCCAGCATTTT. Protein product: CSVRTGGDYNQPQHF.

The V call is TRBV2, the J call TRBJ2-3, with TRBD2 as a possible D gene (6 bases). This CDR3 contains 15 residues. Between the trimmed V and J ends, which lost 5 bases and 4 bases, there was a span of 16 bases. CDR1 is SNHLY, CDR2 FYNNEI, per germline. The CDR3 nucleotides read TGTGCCAGCAGTCCCGGACCTAGCGTGTCAGATACGCAGTATTTT. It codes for CASSPGPSVSDTQYF.

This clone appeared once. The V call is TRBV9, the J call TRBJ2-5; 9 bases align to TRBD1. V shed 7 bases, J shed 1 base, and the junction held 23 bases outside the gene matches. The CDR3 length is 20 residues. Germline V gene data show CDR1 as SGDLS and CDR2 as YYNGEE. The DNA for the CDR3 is TGTGCCAGCTCCGTTCCAAATACTACAGGGGGCGGCGGTCCCCAAGAGACCCAGTACTTC. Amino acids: CASSVPNTTGGGGPQETQYF.

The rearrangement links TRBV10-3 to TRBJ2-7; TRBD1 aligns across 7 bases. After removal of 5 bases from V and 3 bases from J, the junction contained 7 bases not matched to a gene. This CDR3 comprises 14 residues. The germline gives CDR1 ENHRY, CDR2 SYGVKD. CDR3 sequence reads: CAISSGTEIYEQYF. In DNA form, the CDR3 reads TGTGCCATCAGTTCCGGGACAGAAATCTACGAGCAGTACTTC.

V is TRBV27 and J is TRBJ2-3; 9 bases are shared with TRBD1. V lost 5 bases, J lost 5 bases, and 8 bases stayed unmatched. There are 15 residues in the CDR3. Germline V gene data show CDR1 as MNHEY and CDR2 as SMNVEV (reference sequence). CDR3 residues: CASSPLMGQGDTQYF. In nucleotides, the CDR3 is TGTGCCAGCAGTCCCCTTATGGGACAGGGAGATACGCAGTATTTT.

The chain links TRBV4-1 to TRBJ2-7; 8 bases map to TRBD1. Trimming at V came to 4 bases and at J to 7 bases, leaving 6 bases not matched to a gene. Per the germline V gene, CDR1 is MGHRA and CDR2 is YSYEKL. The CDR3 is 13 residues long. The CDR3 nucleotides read TGCGCCAGCAGCCTCCGGGGACAGGCGGAGCAGTACTTC. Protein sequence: CASSLRGQAEQYF.

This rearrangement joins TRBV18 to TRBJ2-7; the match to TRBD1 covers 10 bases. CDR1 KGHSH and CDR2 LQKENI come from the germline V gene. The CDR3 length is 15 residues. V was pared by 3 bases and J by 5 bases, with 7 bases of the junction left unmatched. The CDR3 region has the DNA TGTGCCAGCTCACCCAAGGCGGGACAGGGGAACGAGCAGTACTTC. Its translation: CASSPKAGQGNEQYF.

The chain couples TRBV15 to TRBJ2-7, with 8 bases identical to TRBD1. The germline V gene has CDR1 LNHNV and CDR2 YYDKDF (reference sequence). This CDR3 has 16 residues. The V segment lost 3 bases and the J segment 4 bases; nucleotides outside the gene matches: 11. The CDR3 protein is CATSRTSTGVEYEQYF. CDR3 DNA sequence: TGTGCCACCAGCAGGACATCGACAGGGGTCGAGTACGAGCAGTACTTC.

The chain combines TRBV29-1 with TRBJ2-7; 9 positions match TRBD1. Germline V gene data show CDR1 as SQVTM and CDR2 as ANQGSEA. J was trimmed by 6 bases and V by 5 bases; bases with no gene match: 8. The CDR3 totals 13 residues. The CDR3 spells CSVTTGGLGEQYF. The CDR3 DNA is TGCAGCGTTACGACAGGGGGGCTCGGCGAGCAGTACTTC.

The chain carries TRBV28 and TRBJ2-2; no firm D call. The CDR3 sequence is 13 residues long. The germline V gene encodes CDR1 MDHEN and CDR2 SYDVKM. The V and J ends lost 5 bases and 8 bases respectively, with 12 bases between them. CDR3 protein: CASSIPEKGELFF. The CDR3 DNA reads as TGTGCCAGCAGTATACCCGAGAAGGGGGAGCTGTTTTTT.

CDR3 loop: CASSPPFAEINTGELFF. The CDR3 DNA is TGTGCCAGCTCACCACCTTTTGCGGAGATAAACACCGGGGAGCTGTTTTTT. This chain links TRBV18 with TRBJ2-2; D unresolved. The CDR3 spans 17 residues. From germline, CDR1 is KGHSH and CDR2 LQKENI. V lost 0 bases, J lost 2 bases, and 13 bases lay in between.

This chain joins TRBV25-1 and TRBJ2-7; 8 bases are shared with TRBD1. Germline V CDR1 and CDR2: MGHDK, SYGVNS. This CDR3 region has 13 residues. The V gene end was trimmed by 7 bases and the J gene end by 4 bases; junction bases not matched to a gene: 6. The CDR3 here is CASKDRERYEQYF. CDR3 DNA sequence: TGTGCCAGCAAGGACAGGGAGAGGTACGAGCAGTACTTC.

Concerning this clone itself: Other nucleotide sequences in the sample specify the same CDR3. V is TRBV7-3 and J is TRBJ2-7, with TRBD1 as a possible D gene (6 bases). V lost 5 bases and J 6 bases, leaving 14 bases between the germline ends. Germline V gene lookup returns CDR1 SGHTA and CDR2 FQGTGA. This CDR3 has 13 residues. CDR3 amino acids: CASSSKSGAEQYF. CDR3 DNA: TGTGCCAGCAGCAGCAAGTCAGGGGCCGAGCAGTACTTC.

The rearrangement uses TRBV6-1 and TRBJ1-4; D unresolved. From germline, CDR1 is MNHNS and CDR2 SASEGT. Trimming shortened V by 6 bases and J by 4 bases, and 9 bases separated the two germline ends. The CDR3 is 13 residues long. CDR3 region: CASSQNINEKLFF. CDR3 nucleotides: TGTGCCAGCAGCCAGAACATTAATGAAAAACTGTTTTTT.

The CDR3 loop is CASSRGWGGTEAFF. The CDR3 coding sequence is TGTGCCAGCAGCCGAGGGTGGGGGGGGACTGAAGCTTTCTTT. J is TRBJ1-1 and V is TRBV5-8; perhaps TRBD1 as D (5 bases). Trimming stripped 4 bases from V and 5 bases from J, with 15 bases between. CDR1 and CDR2 (germline): SGHTS, YDEGEE. CDR3 length: 14 amino acids.